This T cell receptor beta chain is from a study of Graves' ophthalmopathy and Graves' hyperthyroidism. About this clonotype itself: Its target is unknown. Its ends do not fully match the called genes, so a read error is possible.

CDR3 regions of TCR beta were amplified from RNA transcripts. In the first round, RT-PCR was carried out with HTBI primers, and a multiplex PCR formed the second round. TCRdb reprocessed the multiplex PCR reads via MiXCR and lists one record per CDR3 protein. The sample holds a few hundred thousand distinct CDR3 sequences, about 17% seen once. Study outcomes and limitations: Ophthalmopathy could be told apart from stable hyperthyroidism by a 13-signature model (about 88% sensitivity, about 80% specificity). Thyroid clonotypes that were expanded above 0.001 frequency mostly also appeared in blood.

Orbital computed tomography, together with clinical symptoms, serum thyroxine, TRAb and thyroid ultrasound, was used for diagnosis. The PBMC fraction was derived from 9 to 10 ml of fresh peripheral blood. Sequences were obtained from peripheral blood. The TCR comes from an adult woman with stable Graves' hyperthyroidism.

The CDR3 coding sequence is TGTGCCAGCAGTTTGTCTCTTGGCGTCGGTTTTAACTATGGCTACATCTTC. Translating it yields CASSLSLGVGFNYGYIF. This chain connects TRBV12-3 or TRBV12-4 to TRBJ1-2; D not resolved. The length of the CDR3 is 17 residues.